A selection of T cell receptor beta chains follows, all from one sample in a study of cytomegalovirus exposure and HLA in healthy donors. Libraries were prepared by immunoSEQ multiplex PCR; TCRdb keeps only in-frame clonotypes and omits some of them. Its listing shows approximately 60,000 clones. The sample was PBMCs. The receptors come from a man aged 25-45 years in good health and CMV-seropositive. Both conserved end residues are part of each CDR3. Fields, in order: D gene, CDR3 length, J gene, V gene, CDR3 protein, CDR3 DNA. The D gene is left open where the match is weak.

D gene: TRBD2; CDR3 length: 15; J gene: TRBJ2-7; V gene: TRBV11-3; CDR3 protein: CASSLSGRGHKEQYF; CDR3 DNA: TGTGCCAGCAGTCTTAGCGGGAGGGGACATAAAGAGCAGTACTTC
D gene: TRBD1; CDR3 length: 16; J gene: TRBJ1-1; V gene: TRBV5-8; CDR3 protein: CASSLGNTGGFTEAFF; CDR3 DNA: TGTGCCAGCAGCTTGGGGAATACAGGGGGCTTTACTGAAGCTTTCTTT
D gene: -; CDR3 length: 11; J gene: TRBJ1-6; V gene: TRBV7-9; CDR3 protein: CASSPTGSLHF; CDR3 DNA: TGTGCCAGCAGCCCGACAGGTTCCCTCCACTTT
D gene: -; CDR3 length: 18; J gene: TRBJ2-5; V gene: TRBV29-1; CDR3 protein: CSPEFTDTYREEEETQYF; CDR3 DNA: TGCAGCCCTGAGTTCACCGATACGTACAGGGAAGAGGAAGAGACCCAGTACTTC
D gene: -; CDR3 length: 15; J gene: TRBJ2-6; V gene: TRBV6-4; CDR3 protein: CASSASSSGANVLTF; CDR3 DNA: TGTGCCAGCAGTGCGTCGAGCTCTGGGGCCAACGTCCTGACTTTC
D gene: -; CDR3 length: 13; J gene: TRBJ2-3; V gene: TRBV29-1; CDR3 protein: CSVGTRFTDTQYF; CDR3 DNA: TGCAGCGTAGGGACACGTTTCACAGATACGCAGTATTTT
D gene: TRBD1; CDR3 length: 13; J gene: TRBJ1-2; V gene: TRBV25-1; CDR3 protein: CASSEGTGHGYTF; CDR3 DNA: TGTGCCAGCAGTGAAGGGACAGGTCATGGCTACACCTTC
D gene: -; CDR3 length: 14; J gene: TRBJ2-5; V gene: TRBV9; CDR3 protein: CASSVGSRRETQYF; CDR3 DNA: TGTGCCAGCAGCGTAGGGTCCCGGCGGGAGACCCAGTACTTC
D gene: TRBD2; CDR3 length: 15; J gene: TRBJ2-5; V gene: TRBV19; CDR3 protein: CASSIVGTGRETQYF; CDR3 DNA: TGTGCCAGTAGTATCGTCGGGACCGGGAGGGAGACCCAGTACTTC
D gene: -; CDR3 length: 13; J gene: TRBJ2-7; V gene: TRBV7-2; CDR3 protein: CASSPQGIGEQYF; CDR3 DNA: TGTGCCAGCAGCCCACAGGGAATAGGGGAGCAGTACTTC
D gene: TRBD1; CDR3 length: 18; J gene: TRBJ1-5; V gene: TRBV28; CDR3 protein: CASSSWGGTGGSNQPQHF; CDR3 DNA: TGTGCCAGCAGTTCATGGGGGGGGACAGGGGGATCGAATCAGCCCCAGCATTTT
D gene: -; CDR3 length: 14; J gene: TRBJ1-1; V gene: TRBV4-1; CDR3 protein: CASSHTDRNTEAFF; CDR3 DNA: TGCGCCAGCAGCCACACGGACAGGAACACTGAAGCTTTCTTT
D gene: -; CDR3 length: 11; J gene: TRBJ1-2; V gene: TRBV6-5; CDR3 protein: CASRIQGSYTF; CDR3 DNA: TGTGCCAGCAGGATACAGGGAAGCTACACCTTC
D gene: TRBD2; CDR3 length: 16; J gene: TRBJ2-7; V gene: TRBV9; CDR3 protein: CASSPGTSGGVHEQYF; CDR3 DNA: TGTGCCAGCAGCCCGGGGACTAGCGGGGGGGTCCACGAGCAGTACTTC
D gene: TRBD2; CDR3 length: 15; J gene: TRBJ2-5; V gene: TRBV6-1; CDR3 protein: CASSPGASGKETQYF; CDR3 DNA: TGTGCCAGCAGCCCCGGGGCTAGCGGAAAAGAGACCCAGTACTTC
D gene: -; CDR3 length: 11; J gene: TRBJ2-7; V gene: TRBV5-6; CDR3 protein: CASTGAYEQYF; CDR3 DNA: TGTGCCAGCACCGGGGCCTACGAGCAGTACTTC
D gene: TRBD1; CDR3 length: 15; J gene: TRBJ2-5; V gene: TRBV5-1; CDR3 protein: CASSLAGQGQETQYF; CDR3 DNA: TGCGCCAGCAGCTTGGCGGGACAGGGGCAAGAGACCCAGTACTTC
D gene: TRBD2; CDR3 length: 14; J gene: TRBJ2-7; V gene: TRBV5-1; CDR3 protein: CASRMGLAPYEQYF; CDR3 DNA: TGCGCCAGCAGGATGGGACTAGCGCCGTACGAGCAGTACTTC
D gene: TRBD1; CDR3 length: 15; J gene: TRBJ1-5; V gene: TRBV19; CDR3 protein: CASSVDRLGNQPQHF; CDR3 DNA: TGTGCCAGTAGTGTGGACAGGCTGGGAAATCAGCCCCAGCATTTT
D gene: TRBD2; CDR3 length: 16; J gene: TRBJ2-5; V gene: TRBV4-1; CDR3 protein: CASSQPTSGGAATQYF; CDR3 DNA: TGCGCCAGCAGCCAACCGACTAGCGGGGGGGCCGCGACCCAGTACTTC
D gene: TRBD1; CDR3 length: 14; J gene: TRBJ1-1; V gene: TRBV4-1; CDR3 protein: CASRQSRDRHGAFF; CDR3 DNA: TGCGCCAGCAGACAGAGTAGGGACAGGCACGGTGCTTTCTTT
D gene: -; CDR3 length: 11; J gene: TRBJ2-5; V gene: TRBV5-6; CDR3 protein: CASSTQETQYF; CDR3 DNA: TGTGCCAGCAGCACACAAGAGACCCAGTACTTC
D gene: -; CDR3 length: 11; J gene: TRBJ1-1; V gene: TRBV27; CDR3 protein: CASSWGAEAFF; CDR3 DNA: TGTGCCAGCAGTTGGGGAGCTGAAGCTTTCTTT
D gene: -; CDR3 length: 15; J gene: TRBJ2-3; V gene: TRBV13; CDR3 protein: CASSLAAREDDTQYF; CDR3 DNA: TGTGCCAGCAGCTTAGCGGCTAGAGAGGATGATACGCAGTATTTT
D gene: -; CDR3 length: 16; J gene: TRBJ2-6; V gene: TRBV10-3; CDR3 protein: CAISGNRASRANVLTF; CDR3 DNA: TGTGCCATCAGCGGGAATAGGGCCTCTCGGGCCAACGTCCTGACTTTC
D gene: -; CDR3 length: 15; J gene: TRBJ1-6; V gene: TRBV6-5; CDR3 protein: CASSDLGLYNSPLHF; CDR3 DNA: TGTGCCAGCAGTGACTTGGGACTCTATAACTCACCCCTCCACTTT
D gene: -; CDR3 length: 14; J gene: TRBJ2-7; V gene: TRBV5-1; CDR3 protein: CASSLSGGSVEQYF; CDR3 DNA: TGCGCCAGCAGCTTGTCAGGGGGGAGCGTCGAGCAGTACTTC
D gene: TRBD1; CDR3 length: 15; J gene: TRBJ2-7; V gene: TRBV5-1; CDR3 protein: CASSLGTGTWDEQYF; CDR3 DNA: TGCGCCAGCAGCCTCGGGACAGGGACATGGGACGAGCAGTACTTC
D gene: TRBD2; CDR3 length: 15; J gene: TRBJ2-3; V gene: TRBV10-3; CDR3 protein: CAISETSGVTDTQYF; CDR3 DNA: TGTGCCATCAGTGAAACTAGCGGGGTCACAGATACGCAGTATTTT
D gene: TRBD2; CDR3 length: 16; J gene: TRBJ2-7; V gene: TRBV6-1; CDR3 protein: CASSGKAGEIVYEQYF; CDR3 DNA: TGTGCCAGTAGTGGGAAAGCGGGAGAGATCGTCTACGAGCAGTACTTC
D gene: -; CDR3 length: 14; J gene: TRBJ2-3; V gene: TRBV7-9; CDR3 protein: CASSRDSITDTQYF; CDR3 DNA: TGTGCCAGCAGCCGCGACAGTATCACAGATACGCAGTATTTT
D gene: -; CDR3 length: 16; J gene: TRBJ1-6; V gene: TRBV4-2; CDR3 protein: CASSYYESEYNSPLHF; CDR3 DNA: TGTGCCAGCAGCTACTATGAGAGCGAGTATAATTCACCCCTCCACTTT
D gene: -; CDR3 length: 12; J gene: TRBJ1-1; V gene: TRBV6-4; CDR3 protein: CASSDGLSEAFF; CDR3 DNA: TGTGCCAGCAGTGACGGGCTCTCTGAAGCTTTCTTT
D gene: TRBD1; CDR3 length: 14; J gene: TRBJ1-2; V gene: TRBV6-5; CDR3 protein: CASRGQGTVYGYTF; CDR3 DNA: TGTGCCAGCAGGGGACAGGGTACGGTCTATGGCTACACCTTC
D gene: -; CDR3 length: 10; J gene: TRBJ2-7; V gene: TRBV19; CDR3 protein: CARGVYEQYF; CDR3 DNA: TGTGCAAGGGGCGTCTACGAGCAGTACTTC
D gene: -; CDR3 length: 12; J gene: TRBJ1-2; V gene: TRBV29-1; CDR3 protein: CSVSYPSYGYTF; CDR3 DNA: TGCAGCGTTTCCTACCCTAGCTATGGCTACACCTTC
D gene: -; CDR3 length: 14; J gene: TRBJ2-7; V gene: TRBV11-2; CDR3 protein: CASRVGYSTYEQYF; CDR3 DNA: TGTGCCAGCAGGGTGGGCTACAGCACCTACGAGCAGTACTTC
D gene: TRBD1; CDR3 length: 15; J gene: TRBJ2-5; V gene: TRBV6-5; CDR3 protein: CASSFRDRAGETQYF; CDR3 DNA: TGTGCCAGCAGTTTCCGGGACAGGGCAGGGGAGACCCAGTACTTC
D gene: TRBD2; CDR3 length: 14; J gene: TRBJ2-3; V gene: TRBV5-1; CDR3 protein: CASSSGLAGDTQYF; CDR3 DNA: TGCGCCAGCAGCTCGGGACTAGCAGGAGATACGCAGTATTTT
D gene: TRBD2; CDR3 length: 17; J gene: TRBJ2-4; V gene: TRBV4-1; CDR3 protein: CASSQVGAGRDGNIQYF; CDR3 DNA: TGCGCCAGCAGCCAAGTAGGCGCAGGGAGGGACGGGAACATTCAGTACTTC
D gene: -; CDR3 length: 12; J gene: TRBJ1-1; V gene: TRBV11-2; CDR3 protein: CASVQGTTEAFF; CDR3 DNA: TGTGCCAGCGTCCAGGGGACGACTGAAGCTTTCTTT
D gene: -; CDR3 length: 16; J gene: TRBJ2-1; V gene: TRBV5-6; CDR3 protein: CASSSQAPSPYNEQFF; CDR3 DNA: TGTGCCAGCAGCTCACAGGCCCCGAGCCCCTACAATGAGCAGTTCTTC
D gene: TRBD1; CDR3 length: 16; J gene: TRBJ1-4; V gene: TRBV30; CDR3 protein: CAWSRRADRAHEKLFF; CDR3 DNA: TGTGCCTGGAGTCGGCGCGCAGACAGGGCCCATGAAAAACTGTTTTTT
D gene: TRBD2; CDR3 length: 15; J gene: TRBJ2-2; V gene: TRBV11-3; CDR3 protein: CASSVSGVNTGELFF; CDR3 DNA: TGTGCCAGCAGCGTTAGCGGGGTCAACACCGGGGAGCTGTTTTTT
D gene: -; CDR3 length: 11; J gene: TRBJ2-7; V gene: TRBV5-6; CDR3 protein: CASSAGSEQYF; CDR3 DNA: TGTGCCAGCAGCGCGGGGAGCGAGCAGTACTTC
D gene: TRBD2; CDR3 length: 17; J gene: TRBJ2-7; V gene: TRBV5-1; CDR3 protein: CASSRSSGGVQAYEQYF; CDR3 DNA: TGCGCCAGCAGCAGGTCTTCGGGAGGGGTGCAAGCCTACGAGCAGTACTTC